Presented here are 22 T cell receptor beta chains from one specimen sequenced in a study of radiotherapy plus CTLA-4 blockade in lung cancer. Method: immunoSEQ multiplex PCR; TCRdb's copy keeps in-frame clones and lacks some. Of roughly 100,000 clones listed, roughly four fifths were seen once; the top ten hold about a quarter. Sequencing was performed on peripheral blood, taken from a patient treated with radiotherapy plus ipilimumab. The receptors come from a human donor with non-small cell lung cancer that progressed on radiotherapy plus ipilimumab.

The chain combines TRBV19 with TRBJ1-5; D is perhaps TRBD1 (6 bases). V lost 4 bases and J 5 bases, leaving 18 bases between the germline ends. There are 16 residues in the CDR3. The germline V gene encodes CDR1 LNHDA and CDR2 SQIVND (reference sequence). The CDR3 sequence is CASSNGQSQGYQPQHF. CDR3 coding DNA: TGTGCCAGTAGTAACGGACAATCACAGGGTTATCAGCCCCAGCATTTT.

The rearrangement links TRBV10-2 to TRBJ2-4; maybe TRBD1 (5 bases). V was trimmed by 0 bases and J by 0 bases, leaving 12 bases between them. From germline, CDR1 is WSHSY and CDR2 SAAADI. The CDR3 runs 17 residues. The chain's CDR3 is CASSESGATLAKNIQYF. The CDR3 DNA is TGCGCCAGCAGTGAGTCAGGGGCAACACTAGCCAAAAACATTCAGTACTTC.

This sequence joins TRBV4-1 and TRBJ2-3; 7 nucleotides agree with TRBD2. This CDR3 has 14 amino acids. Germline V lookup: CDR1 MGHRA, CDR2 YSYEKL. With 4 bases clipped from V and 6 bases from J, the junction kept 7 bases outside the gene matches. The CDR3 DNA follows: TGCGCCAGCAGCCGATTGGGGGGGAGGGATACGCAGTATTTT. It encodes CASSRLGGRDTQYF.

This chain connects TRBV9 to TRBJ1-1; maybe TRBD1 (5 bases). Germline CDR1 and CDR2: SGDLS and YYNGEE. The CDR3 sequence is 16 residues long. V was trimmed by 3 bases and J by 0 bases, leaving 15 bases between them. The CDR3 region is CASSAGGAGMNTEAFF. CDR3 coding DNA: TGTGCCAGCAGCGCGGGCGGCGCAGGGATGAACACTGAAGCTTTCTTT.

This clone was recorded a few times. This chain links TRBV14 with TRBJ2-7; 8 nucleotides agree with TRBD2. The CDR3 runs to 15 residues. V shed 2 bases and J 5 bases; nucleotides not matched to a gene: 8. Germline values: CDR1 SGHDN, CDR2 FVKESK. The CDR3: CASSQRGGVAHEQYF. CDR3 nucleotide sequence: TGTGCCAGCAGCCAACGGGGGGGAGTGGCCCACGAGCAGTACTTC.

This clone was observed a few times. This chain links TRBV6-1 with TRBJ2-7, with D uncertain. This CDR3 spans 15 amino acids. V lost 0 bases and J 0 bases, leaving 9 bases between the germline ends. The V gene's germline CDR1 is MNHNS and CDR2 SASEGT. In DNA form, the CDR3 reads TGTGCCAGCAGTGAAGCAGGCAGGCTCTCCTACGAGCAGTACTTC. This gives the protein CASSEAGRLSYEQYF.

This clone came up a few times. The V and J genes are TRBV2 and TRBJ1-1; 8 bases align to TRBD1. This CDR3 is built from 16 residues. Looked up from germline, CDR1 is SNHLY and CDR2 is FYNNEI. Trimming cost V 6 bases and J 0 bases; bases outside gene matches: 9. The CDR3 region has the DNA TGTGCCAGCAGGTATGGACAGGGATTCATGAACACTGAAGCTTTCTTT. As protein: CASRYGQGFMNTEAFF.

The V and J genes are TRBV5-4 and TRBJ2-1; tentatively, D is TRBD1 (5 bases). Trimming pared 0 bases from V and 9 bases from J, leaving 7 bases between. The CDR3 totals 12 residues. CDR1 and CDR2 from the germline V gene are SGHNT and YYREEE (reference sequence). This CDR3 reads CASSLEGREQFF. CDR3 nucleotides: TGTGCCAGCAGCTTGGAGGGGCGTGAGCAGTTCTTC.

This chain links TRBV28 with TRBJ2-7; 8 positions agree with TRBD2. Looked up from germline, CDR1 is MDHEN and CDR2 is SYDVKM. V shed 4 bases, J shed 2 bases, and the junction held 7 bases outside the gene matches. The CDR3 spans 15 residues. The CDR3 region has the DNA TGTGCCAGCAGTTCCACCGGGACTAGGACCTACGAGCAGTACTTC. It translates to CASSSTGTRTYEQYF. The variable domain in full, with the rest retrieved from reference TRBV28 and TRBJ2-7, is DVKVTQSSRYLVKRTGEKVFLECVQDMDHENMFWYRQDPGLGLRLIYFSYDVKMKEKGDIPEGYSVSREKKERFSLILESASTNQTSMYLCASSSTGTRTYEQYFGPGTRLTVT.

The genes are TRBV7-6 and TRBJ1-4; D may be TRBD1 (5 bases). Trimming removed 2 bases at V and 2 bases at J, with 15 bases between. Germline V CDR1 and CDR2: SGHVS, FNYEAQ. The CDR3 contains 17 residues. CDR3 in amino acids: CASSLRGVGTTNEKLFF. DNA for the CDR3: TGTGCCAGCAGCTTAAGAGGGGTGGGGACCACTAATGAAAAACTGTTTTTT. The full variable domain, in which reference TRBV7-6 and TRBJ1-4 provide the parts outside the CDR3, is GAGVSQSPRYKVTKRGQDVALRCDPISGHVSLYWYRQALGQGPEFLTYFNYEAQQDKSGLPNDRFSAERPEGSISTLTIQRTEQRDSAMYRCASSLRGVGTTNEKLFFGSGTQLSVL.

The chain joins TRBV19 to TRBJ2-3, with unresolved D. This CDR3 is built from 12 residues. Germline CDR1 reads LNHDA; CDR2 reads SQIVND (reference sequence). The V end lost 3 bases, the J end lost 10 bases, and 11 bases lay between the germline ends. The CDR3 coding sequence is TGTGCCAGTAGTATCTTGGGTCACGCGCAGTATTTT. Translation: CASSILGHAQYF. Full variable domain (remainder filled in from reference TRBV19 and TRBJ2-3): DGGITQSPKYLFRKEGQNVTLSCEQNLNHDAMYWYRQDPGQGLRLIYYSQIVNDFQKGDIAEGYSVSREKKESFPLTVTSAQKNPTAFYLCASSILGHAQYFGPGTRLTVL.

The chain couples TRBV4-1 to TRBJ2-3; D is unclear. Trimming cost V 3 bases and J 0 bases, with 7 bases left between them. CDR3 size: 14 residues. Germline CDR1 reads MGHRA; CDR2 reads YSYEKL. The CDR3 DNA reads TGCGCCAGCAGCCACCCCTACAGCACAGATACGCAGTATTTT. Its translation is CASSHPYSTDTQYF.

CDR3 protein: CASSDLGSGVYEQYF. The CDR3 nucleotides are TGTGCCAGCAGTGATTTAGGGTCAGGGGTGTACGAGCAGTACTTC. The rearrangement joins TRBV6-1 to TRBJ2-5, with D possibly matching TRBD1 (6 bases). The DNA end lines up better with TRBJ2-7; the J call may be wrong. The CDR3 runs to 15 residues. CDR1 and CDR2 (germline): MNHNS, SASEGT.

The chain links TRBV11-2 to TRBJ1-5; D is ambiguous. With 2 bases removed from V and 7 bases from J, the gap between germline ends came to 15 bases. In germline, CDR1 is SGHAT, CDR2 FQNNGV. CDR3 length: 15 amino acids. CDR3 protein: CASSLSRQTGQPQHF. The CDR3 DNA reads as TGTGCCAGCAGCTTAAGTCGGCAGACGGGGCAGCCCCAGCATTTT.

The chain carries TRBV4-1 and TRBJ1-2; D perhaps matches TRBD1 (5 bases). This CDR3 region has 14 residues. The germline V and J ends were trimmed by 0 bases and 8 bases, with 13 bases remaining between them. In germline, CDR1 is MGHRA, CDR2 YSYEKL. CDR3 in DNA: TGCGCCAGCAGCCAAGATGGCGGGGGAGGAGGCTACACCTTC. It codes for CASSQDGGGGGYTF.

The genes are TRBV7-9 and TRBJ2-3; D ambiguous. CDR3 length: 17 residues. Germline V gene data show CDR1 as SEHNR and CDR2 as FQNEAQ (reference sequence). V was clipped by 5 bases and J by 2 bases, with 20 bases between them. The CDR3 loop reads CASSHALKLVNTDTQYF. DNA of the CDR3: TGTGCCAGCAGCCACGCCCTTAAGCTAGTTAACACAGATACGCAGTATTTT.

This chain joins TRBV19 and TRBJ2-7; D is perhaps TRBD1 (6 bases). Germline values: CDR1 LNHDA, CDR2 SQIVND (reference sequence). With 3 bases removed from V and 2 bases from J, the gap between germline ends came to 11 bases. The CDR3 is made up of 14 amino acids. The CDR3 DNA is TGTGCCAGTAGTATCGGACAGAACCCCTACGAGCAGTACTTC. It translates to CASSIGQNPYEQYF.

The chain has TRBV7-6 and TRBJ1-4; a possible D gene is TRBD1 (6 bases). Germline loops: CDR1 SGHVS, CDR2 FNYEAQ. This CDR3 contains 16 residues. Trimming left V 1 base short and J 7 bases short, with 16 bases between. The CDR3 nucleotides read TGTGCCAGCAGCTTAGAGGGGACACAGTATGGTGAAAAACTGTTTTTT. This codes for CASSLEGTQYGEKLFF.

V and J are TRBV11-2 and TRBJ2-2, with 8 bases aligning to TRBD2. V lost 5 bases and J lost 4; bases outside the gene matches: 9. CDR3 length equals 16 residues. The germline V gene encodes CDR1 SGHAT and CDR2 FQNNGV. CDR3 in amino acids: CASSPIAGTRTGELFF. DNA for the CDR3: TGTGCCAGCAGCCCGATAGCGGGAACCCGCACCGGGGAGCTGTTTTTT.

The chain carries TRBV10-3 and TRBJ2-1; the D gene is possibly TRBD1 (6 bases). The CDR3 is 14 residues long. The germline V and J ends were trimmed by 4 bases and 10 bases, with 17 bases remaining between them. Germline V gene sequence: CDR1 ENHRY, CDR2 SYGVKD. The CDR3 coding sequence is TGTGCCATCAGTGGACAGGATAGAGGCCGGGAGCAGTTCTTC. Translated: CAISGQDRGREQFF.

This rearrangement joins TRBV5-1 to TRBJ2-1; 9 nucleotides agree with TRBD2. Trimming removed 1 base from V and 7 bases from J; junction bases left unmatched: 9. This CDR3 contains 16 residues. Germline V gives CDR1 SGHRS, CDR2 YFSETQ. The CDR3 sequence: CASSLTPAGGMNEQFF. The CDR3 DNA sequence: TGCGCCAGCAGCTTGACCCCAGCGGGAGGTATGAATGAGCAGTTCTTC. Based on the CDR3 plus reference TRBV5-1 and TRBJ2-1, the full variable domain is KAGVTQTPRYLIKTRGQQVTLSCSPISGHRSVSWYQQTPGQGLQFLFEYFSETQRNKGNFPGRFSGRQFSNSRSEMNVSTLELGDSALYLCASSLTPAGGMNEQFFGPGTRLTVL.

The chain links TRBV28 to TRBJ2-1, with D hard to call. Germline CDR1 MDHEN, CDR2 SYDVKM. This CDR3 contains 14 residues. V lost 8 bases to trimming and J lost 1 base, with 12 bases between them. The CDR3 DNA is TGTGCCAGCGTCAAGGGCAGGTCCTACAATGAGCAGTTCTTC. Its protein product is CASVKGRSYNEQFF.